A single TCR beta chain is shown here with its context. Its cognate antigen is unknown. The method was immunoSEQ multiplex PCR; TCRdb's version includes in-frame clones alone and lacks a portion of them. This sample has more than 60,000 clones; around 70% occur once, and the top ten carry roughly 1.6%. CDR1 and CDR2 from the germline V gene are SGHVS and FQNEAQ. The CDR3 has 15 amino acids. Trimming removed 5 bases at V and 5 bases at J, with 18 bases between. In the ViraFEST assay, antigen-specific CD4+ clonotypes were identified by expansion after peptide-pool stimulation. Culture proceeded for more than nine days, and CD4+ T cells were then isolated. Vaccine administered to participants consisted of two doses of either BNT162b2 or mRNA-1273. The data derive from a study of vaccination effects on CD4 cells after COVID-19.

This receptor was taken from a human donor who received a COVID-19 vaccine. The chain combines TRBV7-8 with TRBJ2-5; D may be TRBD2 (6 bases). Sequences were derived from CD4+ T cells from PBMCs cultured with HCoV-229E spike peptides, sampled after COVID-19 vaccination. The CDR3 loop is CASSPSTGTPETQYF. In DNA, the CDR3 is TGTGCCAGCAGCCCAAGCACCGGGACTCCGGAGACCCAGTACTTC.